This passage covers 2 T cell receptor beta chains from one sample sequenced in a study of blood T cell repertoires in COVID-19. TCRdb's copy holds only in-frame clones and misses some; the assay was immunoSEQ multiplex PCR. The sample consists of approximately 35,000 clones, approximately 85% of them appearing once. Sequenced sample: peripheral blood. The receptors come from a man in his sixties with active COVID-19.

This chain connects TRBV3-1 (or the pseudogene TRBV3-2) to TRBJ2-7; D is unclear. Germline CDR1 reads LGHDT; CDR2 reads YNNKEL (reference sequence). There are 13 residues in the CDR3. The V gene lost 4 bases and the J gene lost 6 bases, with 13 bases spanning the gap. The CDR3 DNA follows: TGTGCCAGCAGCCCAACCGGTGCCATCGAGCAGTACTTC. This gives the protein CASSPTGAIEQYF.

The chain recombines TRBV2 with TRBJ1-2, with D possibly being TRBD1 (6 bases). Germline CDR1 SNHLY, CDR2 FYNNEI. Between the trimmed V and J ends, which lost 0 bases and 8 bases, there was a span of 10 bases. The CDR3 is made up of 13 amino acids. CDR3 sequence reads: CASSEARRGGYTF. In DNA form, the CDR3 reads TGTGCCAGCAGTGAAGCGCGCAGGGGAGGCTACACCTTC.